The 29 T cell receptor beta chains below all came from one sample that was sequenced in a study of T cells expressing NK-cell markers. TCRdb re-called the 5' RACE reads and catalogs CDR3 proteins one per entry, DNA excluded. The table for this sample gives fewer than 300,000 distinct CDR3 sequences. Sequencing used blood T cells: a sorted CD56 or NKG2C T cell subset, CD4+ or CD8+ T cells, or bulk PBMC T cells (not recorded which). Receptor source: a woman aged 18 to 75 in good health.

This rearrangement joins TRBV4-3 to TRBJ2-2; the D gene TCRdb calls, TRBD1, cannot be checked with no DNA. CDR1 and CDR2 from the germline V gene are LGHNA and YSLEER. This CDR3 comprises 16 residues. The CDR3 here is CASSLYLPRDTGELFF.

V is TRBV20-1 and J is TRBJ2-1; TCRdb calls TRBD1, which cannot be checked without DNA. CDR3 length: 13 residues. The germline gives CDR1 DFQATT, CDR2 SNEGSKA (reference sequence). This CDR3 is CSAPRQGANEQFF.

The rearrangement links TRBV10-3 to TRBJ2-5; TCRdb's assignment of TRBD1 cannot be checked, as there is no DNA. This CDR3 comprises 13 residues. The germline CDR1 and CDR2 sequences are ENHRY and SYGVKD. The CDR3 here is CAIRGGERKTQYF.

This rearrangement joins TRBV11-2 to TRBJ2-4. The CDR3 consists of 17 residues. Germline V gene sequence: CDR1 SGHAT, CDR2 FQNNGV. The CDR3 loop is CASSLDDGIIAKNIQYF.

This CDR3 reads CASSSRVSGSSYNEQFF. The chain couples TRBV6-2 or TRBV6-3 to TRBJ2-1; TCRdb's D gene call, TRBD2, goes unchecked for lack of DNA. CDR3 length: 17 residues. In germline, CDR1 is MNHEY, CDR2 SVGEGT.

The chain couples TRBV7-8 to TRBJ2-3; TCRdb returns TRBD2, unconfirmable since there is no DNA. The CDR3 is 19 amino acids. Germline values: CDR1 SGHVS, CDR2 FQNEAQ. CDR3 residues: CASSFGGYASGGGTDTQYF.

The V call is TRBV5-1, the J call TRBJ2-5; with no DNA, the TCRdb D assignment of TRBD2 cannot be verified. The CDR3 length is 17 residues. Germline V CDR1 and CDR2: SGHRS, YFSETQ. The CDR3: CASSLGVGGISQETQYF.

The gene calls are TRBV12-3 or TRBV12-4 and TRBJ2-7; TCRdb calls TRBD2, which cannot be checked without DNA. The CDR3 loop spans 13 amino acids. The CDR3 loop reads CASRLEVRFEQYF.

The V call is TRBV12-5, the J call TRBJ2-2. Germline V gene lookup returns CDR1 LGHNT and CDR2 FRNRAP. This CDR3 comprises 16 residues. The CDR3 here is CASGLVVGVNTGELFF.

V gene TRBV12-3 or TRBV12-4 combines with J gene TRBJ2-5. The CDR3 runs 12 residues. The CDR3 loop is CASRFDQETQYF.

V gene TRBV7-2 combines with J gene TRBJ2-1. Germline CDR1 is SGHTA and CDR2 is FQGNSA. The CDR3 length is 14 residues. CDR3 region: CASSLEYWDNEQFF.

V is TRBV7-3 and J is TRBJ2-1. This CDR3 has 13 residues. The V gene's germline CDR1 is SGHTA and CDR2 FQGTGA. The CDR3 is CASSTTTYNEQFF.

The V call is TRBV6-1, the J call TRBJ2-4; the D gene TCRdb calls, TRBD1, cannot be checked with no DNA. This CDR3 region has 16 residues. CDR1 is MNHNS and CDR2 is SASEGT in the germline V gene. Here the CDR3 reads CAGSERGGVLGNIQYF.

The CDR3 protein is CASGGVKQNIQYF. This sequence joins TRBV7-2 and TRBJ2-4; the D gene TCRdb calls, TRBD1, cannot be checked with no DNA. The CDR3 length is 13 residues. Germline CDR1 SGHTA, CDR2 FQGNSA.

The chain recombines TRBV20-1 with TRBJ2-3; TCRdb gives TRBD2 as the D gene, but with no DNA this cannot be confirmed. This CDR3 has 14 amino acids. Germline assignment: CDR1 DFQATT and CDR2 SNEGSKA (reference sequence). CDR3 in amino acids: CSALKRVLTDTQYF.

This chain links TRBV2 with TRBJ2-1; TCRdb calls TRBD1, which cannot be checked without DNA. This CDR3 is 16 amino acids long. CDR1 is SNHLY, CDR2 FYNNEI, per germline. CDR3 residues: CASSEALRGSSHEQFF.

The rearrangement uses TRBV7-2 and TRBJ2-5; TCRdb outputs TRBD2, but without DNA this stays unchecked. Germline V gene sequence: CDR1 SGHTA, CDR2 FQGNSA. This CDR3 contains 14 residues. The CDR3 loop is CASSLDGRVETQYF.

The rearrangement uses TRBV28 and TRBJ2-1; the TRBD1 assignment by TCRdb is unverifiable without DNA. The germline V gene encodes CDR1 MDHEN and CDR2 SYDVKM. The CDR3 is 14 residues long. CDR3 in amino acids: CASVGQAYINEQFF.

The chain uses TRBV27 and TRBJ1-1. Germline-derived CDR1 and CDR2 are MNHEY and SMNVEV (reference sequence). There are 15 residues in the CDR3. CDR3 protein: CASSLRQTSNTEAFF.

V usage is TRBV12-3 or TRBV12-4 and J usage is TRBJ2-3. This CDR3 has 13 amino acids. CDR3 residues: CASSRPNTDTQYF.

The rearrangement uses TRBV29-1 and TRBJ2-3; the TCRdb D gene call, TRBD1, has no DNA to confirm it. The germline V gene has CDR1 SQVTM and CDR2 ANQGSEA. CDR3 size: 16 residues. This chain's CDR3 is CSVEADRGVPTDTQYF.

The chain employs TRBV18 and TRBJ2-3; TCRdb picks TRBD1, but there is no DNA to check that call. CDR3 length: 15 amino acids. CDR1 and CDR2 from the germline V gene are KGHSH and LQKENI. CDR3 region: CASSPVQGREDTQYF.

CDR3 sequence reads: CSAPGARTNTGELFF. The chain has TRBV20-1 and TRBJ2-2; the TCRdb call, TRBD1, lacks DNA for checking. Germline lookup yields CDR1 DFQATT and CDR2 SNEGSKA (reference sequence). This CDR3 contains 15 residues.

The V gene is TRBV28, the J gene TRBJ1-1; the TCRdb D gene call, TRBD1, has no DNA to confirm it. The CDR3 loop spans 15 amino acids. CDR1 is MDHEN and CDR2 is SYDVKM in the germline V gene. The CDR3 here is CASSPRTGWNTEAFF.

The genes are TRBV29-1 and TRBJ1-2; TCRdb designates TRBD1, a call that cannot be tested without DNA. The CDR3 runs 13 residues. CDR1 is SQVTM, CDR2 ANQGSEA, per germline. The CDR3 spells CSASGTDIYGYTF.

The chain carries TRBV5-1 and TRBJ2-1; TCRdb names TRBD2, which stays unverified in the absence of DNA. Germline V gene lookup returns CDR1 SGHRS and CDR2 YFSETQ. This CDR3 contains 16 residues. CDR3 sequence: CASSLVSGGAPNEQFF.

The V gene is TRBV4-3, the J gene TRBJ2-2; the TCRdb call, TRBD2, lacks DNA for checking. Germline loops: CDR1 LGHNA, CDR2 YSLEER. The CDR3 has 15 residues. CDR3: CASSQGLRVPGELFF.

The chain links TRBV10-3 to TRBJ1-5. The length of the CDR3 is 12 residues. Germline assignment: CDR1 ENHRY and CDR2 SYGVKD. CDR3 sequence: CATASDNRPQHF.

V is TRBV7-2 and J is TRBJ2-1; TCRdb's assignment of TRBD2 cannot be checked, as there is no DNA. The germline V gene encodes CDR1 SGHTA and CDR2 FQGNSA. The CDR3 extends over 16 amino acids. The CDR3 sequence is CASSIGTSGRGSEQFF.